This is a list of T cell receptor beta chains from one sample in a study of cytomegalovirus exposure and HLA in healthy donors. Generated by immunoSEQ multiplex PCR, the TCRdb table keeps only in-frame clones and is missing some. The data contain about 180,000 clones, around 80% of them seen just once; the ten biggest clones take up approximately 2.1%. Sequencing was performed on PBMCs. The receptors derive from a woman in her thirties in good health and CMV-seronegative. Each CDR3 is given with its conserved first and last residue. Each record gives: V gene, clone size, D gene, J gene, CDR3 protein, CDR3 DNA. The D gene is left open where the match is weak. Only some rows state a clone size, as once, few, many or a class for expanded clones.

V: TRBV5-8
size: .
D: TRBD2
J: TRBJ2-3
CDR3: CASSLDSGGPDTQYF
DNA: TGTGCCAGCAGCTTGGATAGCGGGGGCCCAGATACGCAGTATTTT

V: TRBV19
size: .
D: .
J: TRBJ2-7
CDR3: CASSGGYEQYF
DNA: TGTGCCAGTAGTGGCGGTTACGAGCAGTACTTC

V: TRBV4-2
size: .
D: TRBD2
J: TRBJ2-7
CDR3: CASSQEERGPYEQYF
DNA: TGTGCCAGCAGCCAAGAAGAGCGGGGGCCCTACGAGCAGTACTTC

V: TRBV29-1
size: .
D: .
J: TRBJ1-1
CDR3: CSVGQANTEAFF
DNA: TGCAGTGTGGGACAAGCGAACACTGAAGCTTTCTTT

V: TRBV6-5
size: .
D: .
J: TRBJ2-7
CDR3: CASKEYRKTYEQYF
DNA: TGTGCCAGCAAAGAATACAGGAAAACCTACGAGCAGTACTTC

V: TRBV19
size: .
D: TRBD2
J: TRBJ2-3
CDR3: CASSHSTSGGALGTDTQYF
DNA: TGTGCCAGTAGCCACTCGACTAGCGGGGGGGCCTTGGGGACAGATACGCAGTATTTT

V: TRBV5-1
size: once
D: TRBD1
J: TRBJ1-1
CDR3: CASSRTGGETEAFF
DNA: TGCGCCAGCAGCCGTACAGGGGGTGAGACTGAAGCTTTCTTT

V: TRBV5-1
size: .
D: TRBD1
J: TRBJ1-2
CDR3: CASSLRTGQNYGYTF
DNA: TGCGCCAGCAGCTTACGGACAGGACAAAACTATGGCTACACCTTC

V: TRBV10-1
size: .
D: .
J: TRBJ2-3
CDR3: CASSESNSGWSPTDTQYF
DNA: TGCGCCAGCAGTGAGTCGAATTCCGGGTGGAGCCCCACAGATACGCAGTATTTT

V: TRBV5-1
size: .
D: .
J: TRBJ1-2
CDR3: CASSPGQTTGYGYTF
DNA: TGCGCCAGCAGCCCAGGACAGACCACTGGCTATGGCTACACCTTC

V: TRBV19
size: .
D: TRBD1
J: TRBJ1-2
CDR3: CASSIGGTGDGYTF
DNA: TGTGCCAGTAGTATAGGCGGGACAGGGGATGGCTACACCTTC

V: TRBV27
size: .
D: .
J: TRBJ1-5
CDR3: CASSRQPNSNQPQHF
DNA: TGTGCCAGCTCGAGACAGCCAAATAGCAATCAGCCCCAGCATTTT

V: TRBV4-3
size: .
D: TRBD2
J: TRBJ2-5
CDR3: CASSQEVFVAGGKYF
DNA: TGCGCCAGCAGCCAAGAAGTTTTCGTAGCGGGGGGAAAGTACTTC

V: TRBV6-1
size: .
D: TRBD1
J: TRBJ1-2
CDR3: CASSEDADRDTYGYTF
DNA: TGTGCCAGCAGTGAAGACGCCGACAGGGATACCTATGGCTACACCTTC

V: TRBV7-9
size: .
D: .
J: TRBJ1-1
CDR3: CASSFPGVTEAFF
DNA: TGTGCCAGCAGCTTTCCAGGGGTGACTGAAGCTTTCTTT

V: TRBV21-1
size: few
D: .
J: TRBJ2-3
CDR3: CASSKEGAVTQYF
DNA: TGTGCCAGCAGCAAAGAGGGGGCAGTAACGCAGTATTTT

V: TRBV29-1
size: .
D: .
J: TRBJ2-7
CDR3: CSVNLGGIEQYF
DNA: TGCAGCGTAAACTTGGGGGGAATTGAGCAGTACTTC

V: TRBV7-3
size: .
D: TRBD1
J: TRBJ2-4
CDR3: CASSVDRASALYF
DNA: TGTGCCAGCAGCGTGGACAGGGCTTCTGCCCTGTACTTC

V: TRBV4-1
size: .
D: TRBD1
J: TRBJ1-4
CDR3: CASSQPGQLDEKLFF
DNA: TGCGCCAGCAGCCAACCGGGACAGTTGGATGAAAAACTGTTTTTT

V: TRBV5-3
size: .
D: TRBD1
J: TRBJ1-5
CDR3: CARSLGQFGTGSGNQPQHF
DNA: TGTGCCAGAAGCTTGGGACAATTCGGGACAGGATCAGGCAATCAGCCCCAGCATTTT

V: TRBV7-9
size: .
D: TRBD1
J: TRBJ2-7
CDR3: CASSRIRDRIAGQYF
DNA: TGTGCCAGCAGTCGTATCCGGGACAGAATCGCCGGGCAGTACTTC

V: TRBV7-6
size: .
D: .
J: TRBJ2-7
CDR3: CASSLESIAYEQYF
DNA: TGTGCCAGCAGCTTAGAAAGCATAGCCTACGAGCAGTACTTC

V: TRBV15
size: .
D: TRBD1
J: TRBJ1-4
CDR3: CATKTRQGYATNEKLFF
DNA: TGTGCCACCAAAACCCGACAGGGATACGCAACTAATGAAAAACTGTTTTTT

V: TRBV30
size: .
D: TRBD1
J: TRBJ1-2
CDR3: CAWSAGTGGAGYTF
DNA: TGTGCCTGGAGTGCCGGGACAGGGGGCGCAGGCTACACCTTC

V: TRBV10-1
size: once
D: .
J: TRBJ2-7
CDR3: CASSDQGHSYEQYF
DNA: TGCGCCAGCAGTGACCAGGGGCATTCCTACGAGCAGTACTTC

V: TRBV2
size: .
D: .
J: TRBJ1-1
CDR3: CASSETRQAEAFF
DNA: TGTGCCAGCAGTGAAACACGGCAGGCCGAAGCTTTCTTT

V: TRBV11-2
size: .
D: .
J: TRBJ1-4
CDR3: CASSLNTGEKLFF
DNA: TGTGCCAGCAGCCTTAACACGGGGGAAAAACTGTTTTTT

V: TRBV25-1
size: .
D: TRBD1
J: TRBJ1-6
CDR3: CASSEGQGRPTPLHF
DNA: TGTGCCAGCAGTGAGGGACAGGGAAGGCCAACGCCCCTCCACTTT

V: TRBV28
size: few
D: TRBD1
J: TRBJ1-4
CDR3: CASSRQGFGEKLFF
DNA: TGTGCCAGCAGTCGACAGGGTTTTGGTGAAAAACTGTTTTTT

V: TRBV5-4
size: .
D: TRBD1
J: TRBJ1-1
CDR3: CASSLAAGTGGSEAFF
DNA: TGTGCCAGCAGCTTGGCAGCCGGGACAGGTGGATCTGAAGCTTTCTTT

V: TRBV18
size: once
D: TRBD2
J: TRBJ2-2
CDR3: CASSPGTSLDTGELFF
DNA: TGTGCCAGCTCACCAGGGACTAGCCTAGACACCGGGGAGCTGTTTTTT

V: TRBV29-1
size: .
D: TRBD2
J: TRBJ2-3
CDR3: CSVEASGGYTDTQYF
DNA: TGCAGCGTTGAGGCTAGCGGGGGATACACAGATACGCAGTATTTT

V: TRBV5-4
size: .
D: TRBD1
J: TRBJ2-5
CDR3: CASSSDREETQYF
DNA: TGTGCCAGCAGCTCCGACAGGGAAGAGACCCAGTACTTC

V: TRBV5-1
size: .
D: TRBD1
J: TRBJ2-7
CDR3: CASSWGQGAYEQYF
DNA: TGCGCCAGCAGCTGGGGACAGGGGGCCTACGAGCAGTACTTC

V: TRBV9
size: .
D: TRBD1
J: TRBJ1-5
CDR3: CASSEGQGAFFQPQHF
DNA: TGTGCCAGCAGCGAGGGACAGGGGGCATTTTTTCAGCCCCAGCATTTT

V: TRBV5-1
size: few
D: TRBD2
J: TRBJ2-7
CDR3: CASSLGGGASGQYF
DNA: TGCGCCAGCAGCTTGGGCGGGGGGGCCTCAGGGCAGTACTTC

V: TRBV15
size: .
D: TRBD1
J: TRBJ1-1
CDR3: CATSRDRGQTNTEAFF
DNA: TGTGCCACCAGCAGAGATCGGGGACAGACAAACACTGAAGCTTTCTTT

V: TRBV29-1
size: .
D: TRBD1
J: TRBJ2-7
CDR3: CSAEGQAFDEQYF
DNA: TGCAGCGCCGAGGGACAGGCATTTGACGAGCAGTACTTC

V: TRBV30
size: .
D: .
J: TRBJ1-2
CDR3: CAWRQSRGYGYTF
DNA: TGTGCCTGGAGACAGAGCCGTGGCTATGGCTACACCTTC

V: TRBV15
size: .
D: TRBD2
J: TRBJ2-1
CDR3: CATSRGTSGGSEQFF
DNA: TGTGCCACCAGCAGAGGGACTAGCGGGGGAAGCGAGCAGTTCTTC

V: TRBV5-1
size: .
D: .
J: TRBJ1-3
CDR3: CASSLAELSGNTIYF
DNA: TGCGCCAGCAGCTTGGCCGAACTCTCTGGAAACACCATATATTTT

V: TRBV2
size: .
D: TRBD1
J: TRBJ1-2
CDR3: CASSVARTGQGYTF
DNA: TGTGCCAGCAGTGTCGCCCGGACAGGACAGGGCTACACCTTC